This T cell receptor beta chain was sequenced in a study of OX40 agonist ivuxolimab in advanced cancers. Background on the study: Partial responses were achieved by three patients: one hepatocellular carcinoma, two cutaneous melanoma.

CDR1 is SGHRS and CDR2 is YFSETQ in the germline V gene. V lost 3 bases, J lost 4 bases, and 11 bases stayed unmatched. This CDR3 region has 16 residues. The assay was immunoSEQ multiplex PCR, and TCRdb's table has in-frame clones only and misses some. Of 35,000 to 40,000 clones listed, 65% to 90% were seen once; the top ten hold 7.6%. The clonotype originates from an adult with an advanced solid tumor such as melanoma, head and neck, liver or kidney cancer. J is TRBJ2-3 and V is TRBV5-1, with 7 bases aligning to TRBD2. The sample was CD4+ or CD8+ T cells sorted from blood, taken in a trial of the OX40 agonist ivuxolimab. The CDR3 loop is CASSSRRGGSPDTQYF. Written as DNA, the CDR3 is TGCGCCAGCAGCTCTAGAAGGGGCGGGAGCCCAGATACGCAGTATTTT.